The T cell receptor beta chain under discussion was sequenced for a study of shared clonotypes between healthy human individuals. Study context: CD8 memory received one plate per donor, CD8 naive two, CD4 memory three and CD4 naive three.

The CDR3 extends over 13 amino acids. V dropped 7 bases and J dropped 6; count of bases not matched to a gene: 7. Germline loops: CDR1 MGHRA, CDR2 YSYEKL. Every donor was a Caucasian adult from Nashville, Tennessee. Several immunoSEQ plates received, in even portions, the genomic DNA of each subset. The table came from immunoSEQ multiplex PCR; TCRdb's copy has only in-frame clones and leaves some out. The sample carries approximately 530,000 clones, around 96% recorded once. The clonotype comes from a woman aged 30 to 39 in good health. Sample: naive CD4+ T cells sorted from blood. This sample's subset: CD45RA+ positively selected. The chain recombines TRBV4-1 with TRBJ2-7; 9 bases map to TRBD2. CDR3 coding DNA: TGCGCCAGCAACCTAGCGGGACAGAGCGAGCAGTACTTC. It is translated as CASNLAGQSEQYF.